These T cell receptor beta chains were read from a single sample in a study of long-term antiretroviral therapy in people with HIV. This table comes from immunoSEQ multiplex PCR, and its TCRdb copy is limited to in-frame clones, with some not included. The repertoire holds around 15,000 clones, with 77% as singletons. Sequenced here: unsorted PBMCs, sampled 2.1 years after starting antiretroviral therapy. The receptor source for this set is a man aged 40-49 years with HIV. Each CDR3 is given with its conserved first and last residue. Fields, in order: J gene, D gene, V gene, clone size, CDR3 protein, CDR3 DNA. D genes are given only for firm matches. Some rows have no size entry. The others give once, few or many, or a class for an expanded clone.

J gene: TRBJ2-3
D gene: NA
V gene: TRBV6-1
clone size: NA
CDR3 protein: CASREGRLGTDTQYF
CDR3 DNA: TGTGCCAGCAGGGAGGGGCGATTGGGCACAGATACGCAGTATTTT

J gene: TRBJ2-7
D gene: TRBD1
V gene: TRBV7-8
clone size: once
CDR3 protein: CASSAETGYYEQYF
CDR3 DNA: TGTGCCAGCAGCGCCGAGACAGGGTACTACGAGCAGTACTTC

J gene: TRBJ1-1
D gene: NA
V gene: TRBV18
clone size: NA
CDR3 protein: CASSPEWHEAFF
CDR3 DNA: TGTGCCAGCTCACCAGAGTGGCATGAAGCTTTCTTT

J gene: TRBJ2-7
D gene: TRBD2
V gene: TRBV5-1
clone size: NA
CDR3 protein: CASSPTGTSGYEQYF
CDR3 DNA: TGCGCCAGCAGCCCGACCGGGACTAGCGGGTACGAGCAGTACTTC

J gene: TRBJ2-7
D gene: TRBD2
V gene: TRBV10-3
clone size: NA
CDR3 protein: CASSLGTSGDYEQYF
CDR3 DNA: TGTGCCAGCAGTTTAGGGACTAGCGGGGACTACGAGCAGTACTTC

J gene: TRBJ2-5
D gene: NA
V gene: TRBV9
clone size: NA
CDR3 protein: CASSVRGGETQYF
CDR3 DNA: TGTGCCAGCAGCGTAAGGGGGGGGGAGACCCAGTACTTC

J gene: TRBJ2-5
D gene: NA
V gene: TRBV5-5
clone size: once
CDR3 protein: CASSLVPGRQETQYF
CDR3 DNA: TGTGCCAGCAGCTTGGTGCCAGGGCGCCAAGAGACCCAGTACTTC

J gene: TRBJ1-4
D gene: TRBD1
V gene: TRBV12-5
clone size: NA
CDR3 protein: CASGWGTGVNEKLFF
CDR3 DNA: TGTGCTAGTGGTTGGGGGACAGGGGTAAATGAAAAACTGTTTTTT

J gene: TRBJ2-1
D gene: NA
V gene: TRBV4-1
clone size: NA
CDR3 protein: CASSPQVRSEEEQFF
CDR3 DNA: TGCGCCAGCAGCCCCCAGGTACGGAGCGAGGAGGAGCAGTTCTTC

J gene: TRBJ1-1
D gene: TRBD1
V gene: TRBV19
clone size: NA
CDR3 protein: CASSMTQGAGEAFF
CDR3 DNA: TGTGCCAGTAGTATGACCCAGGGGGCAGGTGAAGCTTTCTTT

J gene: TRBJ2-7
D gene: NA
V gene: TRBV11-2
clone size: NA
CDR3 protein: CASSTRLETYEQYF
CDR3 DNA: TGTGCCAGCAGCACGCGACTTGAAACCTACGAGCAGTACTTC

J gene: TRBJ1-2
D gene: NA
V gene: TRBV5-1
clone size: NA
CDR3 protein: CASSLHRGDYGYTF
CDR3 DNA: TGCGCCAGCAGCTTGCACCGGGGTGACTATGGCTACACCTTC

J gene: TRBJ2-7
D gene: TRBD1
V gene: TRBV30
clone size: NA
CDR3 protein: CAWSGGTGRYEQYF
CDR3 DNA: TGTGCCTGGAGTGGGGGGACAGGGAGGTACGAGCAGTACTTC

J gene: TRBJ2-1
D gene: TRBD1
V gene: TRBV27
clone size: NA
CDR3 protein: CASRTGIPSEQFF
CDR3 DNA: TGTGCCAGTAGGACAGGCATCCCCAGTGAGCAGTTCTTC

J gene: TRBJ1-6
D gene: NA
V gene: TRBV21-1
clone size: NA
CDR3 protein: CASTRASSYNSPLHF
CDR3 DNA: TGTGCCAGCACAAGGGCGAGTAGCTATAATTCACCCCTCCACTTT

J gene: TRBJ2-2
D gene: NA
V gene: TRBV29-1
clone size: NA
CDR3 protein: CSVEALGGATGELFF
CDR3 DNA: TGCAGCGTTGAAGCCCTGGGGGGGGCCACCGGGGAGCTGTTTTTT

J gene: TRBJ1-1
D gene: NA
V gene: TRBV7-9
clone size: NA
CDR3 protein: CASSLARGRDTEAFF
CDR3 DNA: TGTGCCAGCAGCTTAGCGCGGGGCAGAGACACTGAAGCTTTCTTT

J gene: TRBJ1-1
D gene: NA
V gene: TRBV6-1
clone size: NA
CDR3 protein: CASSEQGFTEAFF
CDR3 DNA: TGTGCCAGCTCCGAACAGGGCTTTACTGAAGCTTTCTTT

J gene: TRBJ2-7
D gene: NA
V gene: TRBV2
clone size: NA
CDR3 protein: CASIGGSSYEQYF
CDR3 DNA: TGTGCCAGCATCGGCGGCTCCTCCTACGAGCAGTACTTC

J gene: TRBJ2-7
D gene: TRBD1
V gene: TRBV27
clone size: few
CDR3 protein: CASSWGQGRGEQYF
CDR3 DNA: TGTGCCAGCAGCTGGGGACAGGGGCGGGGAGAGCAGTACTTC

J gene: TRBJ2-5
D gene: NA
V gene: TRBV6-5
clone size: NA
CDR3 protein: CASSYSGDRLQETQYF
CDR3 DNA: TGTGCCAGCAGTTACTCGGGGGATCGGCTCCAAGAGACCCAGTACTTC

J gene: TRBJ1-4
D gene: TRBD1
V gene: TRBV5-1
clone size: NA
CDR3 protein: CASEKGTGLKEKLFF
CDR3 DNA: TGCGCCAGCGAGAAGGGGACAGGGTTAAAAGAAAAACTGTTTTTT

J gene: TRBJ2-6
D gene: NA
V gene: TRBV29-1
clone size: NA
CDR3 protein: CSVEAGTGANVLTF
CDR3 DNA: TGCAGCGTTGAAGCCGGGACTGGGGCCAACGTCCTGACTTTC

J gene: TRBJ2-7
D gene: TRBD1
V gene: TRBV6-1
clone size: NA
CDR3 protein: CASPTDRERYEQYF
CDR3 DNA: TGTGCCAGCCCCACGGACAGGGAGAGGTACGAGCAGTACTTC

J gene: TRBJ2-3
D gene: TRBD2
V gene: TRBV5-1
clone size: NA
CDR3 protein: CASSLDLSGGATDTQYF
CDR3 DNA: TGCGCCAGCAGCTTGGACCTTAGCGGGGGGGCCACAGATACGCAGTATTTT

J gene: TRBJ1-5
D gene: NA
V gene: TRBV7-2
clone size: once
CDR3 protein: CASSLDFQPQHF
CDR3 DNA: TGTGCCAGCAGCTTAGATTTTCAGCCCCAGCATTTT

J gene: TRBJ1-2
D gene: NA
V gene: TRBV5-1
clone size: NA
CDR3 protein: CASSLETGRSYGYTF
CDR3 DNA: TGCGCCAGCAGCTTGGAGACGGGAAGGAGCTATGGCTACACCTTC

J gene: TRBJ1-1
D gene: NA
V gene: TRBV4-1
clone size: NA
CDR3 protein: CASSQGRDMNTEAFF
CDR3 DNA: TGCGCCAGCAGCCAAGGACGGGACATGAACACTGAAGCTTTCTTT

J gene: TRBJ2-1
D gene: NA
V gene: TRBV29-1
clone size: NA
CDR3 protein: CSVESHNEQFF
CDR3 DNA: TGCAGCGTTGAGAGCCACAATGAGCAGTTCTTC

J gene: TRBJ2-7
D gene: NA
V gene: TRBV5-1
clone size: NA
CDR3 protein: CASSLGWGNYEQYF
CDR3 DNA: TGCGCCAGCAGCTTGGGATGGGGAAACTACGAGCAGTACTTC

J gene: TRBJ1-4
D gene: NA
V gene: TRBV2
clone size: NA
CDR3 protein: CASKAAGTPNEKLFF
CDR3 DNA: TGTGCCAGCAAGGCAGCCGGGACACCCAATGAAAAACTGTTTTTT

J gene: TRBJ2-5
D gene: TRBD2
V gene: TRBV5-1
clone size: once
CDR3 protein: CASSLRAGDQETQYF
CDR3 DNA: TGCGCCAGCAGCTTGCGAGCGGGGGACCAAGAGACCCAGTACTTC

J gene: TRBJ2-5
D gene: NA
V gene: TRBV15
clone size: NA
CDR3 protein: CATSWGPGRHPLGETQYF
CDR3 DNA: TGTGCCACCAGCTGGGGTCCTGGGAGACATCCCCTGGGAGAGACCCAGTACTTC

J gene: TRBJ2-6
D gene: TRBD2
V gene: TRBV11-2
clone size: NA
CDR3 protein: CASSFPTRGGRGANVLTF
CDR3 DNA: TGTGCCAGCAGCTTCCCTACTCGGGGCGGGAGGGGGGCCAACGTCCTGACTTTC

J gene: TRBJ1-2
D gene: TRBD1
V gene: TRBV5-4
clone size: NA
CDR3 protein: CASSSDRGYTGYTF
CDR3 DNA: TGTGCCAGCAGCTCCGACAGGGGATATACGGGCTACACCTTC

J gene: TRBJ2-3
D gene: TRBD2
V gene: TRBV10-3
clone size: NA
CDR3 protein: CATLAGVTDTQYF
CDR3 DNA: TGTGCCACCTTAGCGGGGGTAACAGATACGCAGTATTTT

J gene: TRBJ2-1
D gene: TRBD1
V gene: TRBV5-6
clone size: NA
CDR3 protein: CASSLGQGANEQFF
CDR3 DNA: TGTGCCAGCAGCTTGGGGCAGGGGGCCAATGAGCAGTTCTTC

J gene: TRBJ1-2
D gene: NA
V gene: TRBV5-4
clone size: NA
CDR3 protein: CASSLEGPYGYTF
CDR3 DNA: TGTGCCAGCAGCTTGGAGGGGCCCTATGGCTACACCTTC

J gene: TRBJ1-5
D gene: NA
V gene: TRBV27
clone size: few
CDR3 protein: CASSSTGSRVGAQPQHF
CDR3 DNA: TGTGCCAGCAGTTCGACCGGGAGCCGGGTGGGTGCTCAGCCCCAGCATTTT

J gene: TRBJ1-4
D gene: TRBD1
V gene: TRBV2
clone size: few
CDR3 protein: CASSEDRINEKLFF
CDR3 DNA: TGTGCCAGCAGTGAGGACAGGATTAATGAAAAACTGTTTTTT

J gene: TRBJ2-1
D gene: TRBD1
V gene: TRBV7-9
clone size: NA
CDR3 protein: CASSLGLGQGGGEQFF
CDR3 DNA: TGTGCCAGCAGCTTAGGGTTGGGACAGGGGGGCGGTGAGCAGTTCTTC

J gene: TRBJ2-4
D gene: NA
V gene: TRBV5-4
clone size: NA
CDR3 protein: CASSGDRYRDIQYF
CDR3 DNA: TGTGCCAGCAGCGGCGACAGATATAGGGACATTCAGTACTTC